What follows are 19 T cell receptor beta chains derived from one specimen sequenced in a study of blood T cell repertoires in COVID-19. Sequencing was performed with immunoSEQ multiplex PCR; in TCRdb, only in-frame clones are kept and a portion is missing. The sample consists of 250,000 or so clones, roughly nine tenths of them appearing once. The sample was peripheral blood. The receptors stem from a man in his fifties or sixties with acute or convalescent COVID-19.

For the CDR3, the DNA is TGTGCCAGCAGCATCTGGGGGACAGGGATTATTTCTGGGGCCAACGTCCTGACTTTC. Translation: CASSIWGTGIISGANVLTF. This chain uses TRBV27 with TRBJ2-6, with 9 bases matching TRBD1. The V gene's germline CDR1 is MNHEY and CDR2 SMNVEV (reference sequence). The junction had 13 bases not matched to a gene; V was cut back by 6 bases and J by 1 base. The CDR3 length is 19 residues.

This chain uses TRBV3-1 (or the pseudogene TRBV3-2) with TRBJ1-2; TRBD1 aligns across 8 bases. Germline V gene sequence: CDR1 LGHDT, CDR2 YNNKEL (reference sequence). The CDR3 is made up of 16 amino acids. Trimming took 2 bases from V and 3 from J; bases not matched to a gene: 8. The CDR3 here is CASSQKSTGGDYGYTF. DNA of the CDR3: TGTGCCAGCAGCCAAAAAAGTACAGGGGGAGACTATGGCTACACCTTC.

V gene TRBV28 combines with J gene TRBJ2-7; TRBD2 aligns across 9 bases. V shed 6 bases, J shed 6 bases, and the junction held 9 bases outside the gene matches. Germline V gene lookup returns CDR1 MDHEN and CDR2 SYDVKM. The CDR3 sequence is 14 residues long. The CDR3 reads CASRESGRPSEQYF. The CDR3, as DNA: TGTGCCAGCAGGGAGAGCGGGAGGCCGAGCGAGCAGTACTTC.

V usage is TRBV15 and J usage is TRBJ2-5; D gene unclear. Germline V CDR1 and CDR2: LNHNV, YYDKDF (reference sequence). The CDR3 has 14 amino acids. Between the trimmed V and J ends, which lost 0 bases and 5 bases, there was a span of 10 bases. As DNA, the CDR3 is TGTGCCACCAGCAGAGATCTTGAGGTGGAGACCCAGTACTTC. Its translation: CATSRDLEVETQYF.

This clone appeared once. The chain has TRBV5-1 and TRBJ2-1; TRBD2 agrees at 10 bases. V lost 2 bases and J lost 3; bases outside the gene matches: 5. Germline V gives CDR1 SGHRS, CDR2 YFSETQ. The CDR3 length is 16 residues. CDR3 in amino acids: CASSFPSGRGYNEQFF. The CDR3 region has the DNA TGCGCCAGCAGCTTTCCAAGCGGGAGGGGCTACAATGAGCAGTTCTTC.

The chain recombines TRBV18 with TRBJ1-2, with TRBD1 matching 9 bases. The CDR3 totals 14 residues. Germline loops: CDR1 KGHSH, CDR2 LQKENI. Trimming removed 3 bases from V and 8 bases from J; junction bases left unmatched: 7. CDR3 coding DNA: TGTGCCAGCTCACCCCCCGGGACAGGGTACGGCTACACCTTC. This translates into CASSPPGTGYGYTF.

The V and J genes are TRBV14 and TRBJ1-3, with D possibly TRBD1 on 6 matching bases. The V end was cut by 4 bases, the J end by 5 bases, with 12 bases between. CDR3 length equals 14 residues. Germline V gives CDR1 SGHDN, CDR2 FVKESK. The CDR3 bases are TGTGCCAGCAGCCCACAGGGAGGGAGAAACACCATATATTTT. This codes for CASSPQGGRNTIYF.

This clone was counted a few times. The CDR3 loop is CASSLVLGLAGEGNEQFF. The CDR3 region has the DNA TGCGCCAGCAGCTTGGTGTTGGGACTAGCGGGAGAGGGGAATGAGCAGTTCTTC. The J gene is TRBJ2-1, the V gene TRBV5-1; 14 bases are a match to TRBD2. Germline V gives CDR1 SGHRS, CDR2 YFSETQ. This CDR3 contains 18 residues. The J segment lost 7 bases and the V segment lost 0 bases, leaving 9 bases of the junction unmatched.

V is TRBV12-3 or TRBV12-4 and J is TRBJ2-5; 7 nucleotides align to TRBD2. The CDR3 length is 12 residues. V shed 4 bases and J 4 bases; nucleotides not matched to a gene: 0. CDR3 in DNA: TGTGCCAGCAGTTGGGAGGGAGAGACCCAGTACTTC. The encoded protein is CASSWEGETQYF.

V gene TRBV28 combines with J gene TRBJ1-2; 9 bases are shared with TRBD1. Germline CDR1 reads MDHEN; CDR2 reads SYDVKM. The CDR3 totals 13 residues. The junction had 5 bases not matched to a gene; V was cut back by 6 bases and J by 6 bases. The DNA for the CDR3 is TGTGCCAGCAGCCGGACAGGGGTGGATGGCTACACCTTC. Translated, it gives CASSRTGVDGYTF.

This chain joins TRBV11-3 and TRBJ2-3, with 12 bases lining up with TRBD2. The junction had 8 bases not matched to a gene; V was cut back by 4 bases and J by 3 bases. CDR3 size: 17 residues. The germline V gene has CDR1 SGHNT and CDR2 YENEEA. The CDR3 is CASSSNLAGGLTDTQYF. CDR3 bases: TGTGCCAGCAGCTCCAATCTAGCGGGAGGGCTTACAGATACGCAGTATTTT.

The V call is TRBV28, the J call TRBJ1-5, with TRBD1 matching 8 bases. CDR3 length: 14 residues. The V segment lost 5 bases and the J segment 4 bases; nucleotides outside the gene matches: 4. Germline CDR1 is MDHEN and CDR2 is SYDVKM. The CDR3 protein is CASSRTGRNQPQHF. The DNA of the CDR3 is TGTGCCAGCAGTCGGACAGGGCGAAATCAGCCCCAGCATTTT.

The chain uses TRBV16 and TRBJ1-2, with D unresolved. Trimming pared 4 bases from V and 4 bases from J, leaving 10 bases between. Per the germline V gene, CDR1 is KGHSY and CDR2 is FQNENV. The CDR3 has 13 residues. CDR3 in DNA: TGTGCCAGCAGCCTTAGTTCGGGCTATGGCTACACCTTC. It encodes CASSLSSGYGYTF.

Concerning this clone: At the DNA level, this CDR3 is encoded by other sequences in the same sample as well. The chain couples TRBV11-2 to TRBJ2-1; 10 bases are shared with TRBD2. This CDR3 is built from 15 residues. Germline CDR1 reads SGHAT; CDR2 reads FQNNGV. The trim removed 5 bases at V and 1 base at J, leaving 2 bases unmatched. The CDR3 DNA sequence: TGTGCCAGCAGCATTAGCGGGAGGTCCTACAATGAGCAGTTCTTC. Translating it yields CASSISGRSYNEQFF.

The chain employs TRBV7-3 and TRBJ2-1; no definite D call. The CDR3 runs to 15 residues. Trimming removed 3 bases from V and 9 bases from J, with 18 bases in between. In germline, CDR1 is SGHTA, CDR2 FQGTGA. The CDR3 DNA reads as TGTGCCAGCAGCTTCAATCCCGCTAGAATGGGTGAGCAGTTCTTC. It specifies CASSFNPARMGEQFF.

The CDR3 bases are TGTGCCTGGAGTGTAAGGGGGGGCCAGCTAGCCAAAAACATTCAGTACTTC. Residues: CAWSVRGGQLAKNIQYF. The rearrangement joins TRBV30 to TRBJ2-4, with D possibly matching TRBD2 (7 bases). The CDR3 covers 17 residues. V was cut by 0 bases and J by 0 bases, with 15 bases left in between. The V gene's germline CDR1 is GTSNPN and CDR2 SVGIG (reference sequence).

V is TRBV28 and J is TRBJ2-7; D possibly corresponds to TRBD1 (5 bases). The CDR3 runs 12 residues. Germline CDR1 and CDR2: MDHEN and SYDVKM. V lost 5 bases and J 12 bases, leaving 17 bases between the germline ends. Here the CDR3 reads CASSPTTDLPYF. CDR3 bases: TGTGCCAGCAGTCCAACGACAGATCTACCGTACTTC.

The J gene is TRBJ1-2, the V gene TRBV9, with 7 nucleotides matching TRBD1. Germline V gene data show CDR1 as SGDLS and CDR2 as YYNGEE. V shed 0 bases and J 4 bases; nucleotides not matched to a gene: 6. The CDR3 loop spans 15 amino acids. DNA of the CDR3: TGTGCCAGCAGCGTAGATTTAGACAGGGTCTATGGCTACACCTTC. Translated: CASSVDLDRVYGYTF.

The chain couples TRBV6-5 to TRBJ1-6, with TRBD1 identical over 9 bases. V was pared by 8 bases and J by 7 bases, with 3 bases of the junction left unmatched. The CDR3 has 13 residues. Germline V gene lookup returns CDR1 MNHEY and CDR2 SVGAGI. The CDR3: CASGGQGNSPLHF. The CDR3 DNA reads as TGTGCCAGCGGGGGACAGGGAAATTCACCCCTCCACTTT.